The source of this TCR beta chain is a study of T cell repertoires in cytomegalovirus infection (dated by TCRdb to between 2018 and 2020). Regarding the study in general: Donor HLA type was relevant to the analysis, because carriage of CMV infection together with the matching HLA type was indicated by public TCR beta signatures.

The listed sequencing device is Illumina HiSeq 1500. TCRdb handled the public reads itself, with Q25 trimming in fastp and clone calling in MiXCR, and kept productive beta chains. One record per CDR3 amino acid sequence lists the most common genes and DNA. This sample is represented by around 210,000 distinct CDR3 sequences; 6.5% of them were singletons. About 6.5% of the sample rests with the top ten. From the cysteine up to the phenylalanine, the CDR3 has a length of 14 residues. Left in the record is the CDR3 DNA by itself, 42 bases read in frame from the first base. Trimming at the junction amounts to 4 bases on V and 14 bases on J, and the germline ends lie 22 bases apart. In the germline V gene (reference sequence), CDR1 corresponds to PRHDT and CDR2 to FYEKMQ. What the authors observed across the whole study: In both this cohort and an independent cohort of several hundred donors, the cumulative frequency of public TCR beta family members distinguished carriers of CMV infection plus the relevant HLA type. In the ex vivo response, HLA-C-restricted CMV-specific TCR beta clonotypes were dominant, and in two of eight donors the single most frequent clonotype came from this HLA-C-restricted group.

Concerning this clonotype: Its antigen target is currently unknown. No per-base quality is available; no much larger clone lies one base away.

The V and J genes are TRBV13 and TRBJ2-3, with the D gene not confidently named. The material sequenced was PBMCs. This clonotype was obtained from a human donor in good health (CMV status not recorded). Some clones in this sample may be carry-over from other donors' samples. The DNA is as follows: TGTGCCAGCAGCTCCCCATCGACCGGGTCCCGGACGTATTTT. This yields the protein CASSSPSTGSRTYF.